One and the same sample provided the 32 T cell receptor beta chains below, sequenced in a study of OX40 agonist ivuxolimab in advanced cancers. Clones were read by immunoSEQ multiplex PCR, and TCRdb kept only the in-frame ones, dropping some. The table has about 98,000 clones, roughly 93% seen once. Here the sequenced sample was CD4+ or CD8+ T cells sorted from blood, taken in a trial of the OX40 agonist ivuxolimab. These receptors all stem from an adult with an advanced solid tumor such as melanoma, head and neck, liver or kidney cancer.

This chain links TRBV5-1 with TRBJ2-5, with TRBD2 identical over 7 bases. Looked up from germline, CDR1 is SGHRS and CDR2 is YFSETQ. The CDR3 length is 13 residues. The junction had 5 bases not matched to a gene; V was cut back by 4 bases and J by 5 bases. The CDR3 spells CASSQTSTETQYF. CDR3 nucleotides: TGCGCCAGCAGCCAGACTAGCACTGAGACCCAGTACTTC.

The CDR3 nucleotides are TGTGCCAGCAGTGTCTTAAGGAACCACGAGCAGTACTTC. Translating it yields CASSVLRNHEQYF. The chain uses TRBV28 and TRBJ2-7; D is ambiguous. Germline loops: CDR1 MDHEN, CDR2 SYDVKM. This CDR3 contains 13 residues. V was pared by 5 bases and J by 5 bases, with 13 bases between.

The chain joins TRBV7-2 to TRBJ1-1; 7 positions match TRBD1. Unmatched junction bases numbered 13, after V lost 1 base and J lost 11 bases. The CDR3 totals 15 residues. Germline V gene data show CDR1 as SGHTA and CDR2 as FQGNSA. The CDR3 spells CASSLVLTGPPYAFF. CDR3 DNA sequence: TGTGCCAGCAGCTTAGTACTGACAGGGCCCCCCTACGCTTTCTTT.

This CDR3 is CASGSEGARQPQHF. In DNA form, the CDR3 reads TGTGCCAGCGGTAGTGAGGGGGCACGCCAGCCCCAGCATTTT. The genes are TRBV28 and TRBJ1-5; 7 bases agree with TRBD1. The CDR3 totals 14 residues. The germline CDR1 and CDR2 sequences are MDHEN and SYDVKM. V gave up 8 bases and J gave up 7 bases; unmatched junction bases: 11.

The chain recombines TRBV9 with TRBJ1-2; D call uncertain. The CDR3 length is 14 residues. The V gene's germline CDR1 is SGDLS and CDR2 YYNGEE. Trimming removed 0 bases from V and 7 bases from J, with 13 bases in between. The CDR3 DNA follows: TGTGCCAGCAGCGTAGGTTCAAGGTTAGGTGGCTACACCTTC. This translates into CASSVGSRLGGYTF.

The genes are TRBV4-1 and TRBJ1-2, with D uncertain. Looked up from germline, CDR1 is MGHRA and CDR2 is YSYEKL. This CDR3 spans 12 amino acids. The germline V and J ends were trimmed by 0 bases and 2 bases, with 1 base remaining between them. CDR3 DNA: TGCGCCAGCAGCCAAGAGAACTATGGCTACACCTTC. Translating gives CASSQENYGYTF.

The CDR3 loop is CASRSTGEGNSPLHF. In nucleotides, the CDR3 is TGTGCCAGTAGGTCTACCGGGGAGGGGAATTCACCCCTCCACTTT. The chain is built from TRBV19 and TRBJ1-6; D is perhaps TRBD1 (5 bases). The V end lost 6 bases, the J end lost 7 bases, and 16 bases lay between the germline ends. The CDR3 has 15 residues. Germline V gene sequence: CDR1 LNHDA, CDR2 SQIVND (reference sequence).

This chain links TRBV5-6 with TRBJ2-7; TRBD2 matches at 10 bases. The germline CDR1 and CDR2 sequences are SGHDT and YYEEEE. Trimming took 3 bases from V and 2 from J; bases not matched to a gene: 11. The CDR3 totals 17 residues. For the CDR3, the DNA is TGTGCCAGCAGCTACCGCCCGGGACTAGCGATAACCTACGAGCAGTACGTC. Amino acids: CASSYRPGLAITYEQYV.

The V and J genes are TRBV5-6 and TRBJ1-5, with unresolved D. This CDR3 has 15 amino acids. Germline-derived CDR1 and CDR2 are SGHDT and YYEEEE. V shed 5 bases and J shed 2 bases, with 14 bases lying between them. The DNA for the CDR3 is TGTGCCAGCAGTTTGCATCTCGAAGGCAATCAGCCCCAGCATTTT. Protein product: CASSLHLEGNQPQHF.

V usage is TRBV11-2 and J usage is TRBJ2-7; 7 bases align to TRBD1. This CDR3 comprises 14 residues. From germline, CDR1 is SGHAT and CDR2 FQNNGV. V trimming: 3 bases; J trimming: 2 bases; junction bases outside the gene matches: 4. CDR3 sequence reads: CASSFLQGTYEQYF. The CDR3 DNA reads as TGTGCCAGCAGCTTCCTACAGGGGACCTACGAGCAGTACTTC.

CDR3 nucleotides: TGTGCCAGCAGTTTACGACAGGGGCAAGGCTATGGCTACACCTTC. Translating gives CASSLRQGQGYGYTF. The J gene is TRBJ1-2, the V gene TRBV28; 8 bases fit TRBD1. CDR1 and CDR2 (germline): MDHEN, SYDVKM. V lost 2 bases and J lost 4; bases outside the gene matches: 6. CDR3 size: 15 residues.

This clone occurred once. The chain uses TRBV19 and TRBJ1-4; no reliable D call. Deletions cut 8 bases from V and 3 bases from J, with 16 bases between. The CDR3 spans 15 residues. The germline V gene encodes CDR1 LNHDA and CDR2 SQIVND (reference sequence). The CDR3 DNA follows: TGTGCCAGTCACAATAGTGGTGCAGCTAATGAAAAACTGTTTTTT. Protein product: CASHNSGAANEKLFF. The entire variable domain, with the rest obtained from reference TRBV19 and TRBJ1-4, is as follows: DGGITQSPKYLFRKEGQNVTLSCEQNLNHDAMYWYRQDPGQGLRLIYYSQIVNDFQKGDIAEGYSVSREKKESFPLTVTSAQKNPTAFYLCASHNSGAANEKLFFGSGTQLSVL.

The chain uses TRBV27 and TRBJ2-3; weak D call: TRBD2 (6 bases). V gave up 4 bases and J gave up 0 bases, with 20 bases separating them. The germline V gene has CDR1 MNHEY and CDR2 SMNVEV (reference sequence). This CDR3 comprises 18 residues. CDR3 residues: CASSYSTSLAPSTDTQYF. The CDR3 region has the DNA TGTGCCAGCAGTTATAGTACCTCACTAGCCCCTAGCACAGATACGCAGTATTTT.

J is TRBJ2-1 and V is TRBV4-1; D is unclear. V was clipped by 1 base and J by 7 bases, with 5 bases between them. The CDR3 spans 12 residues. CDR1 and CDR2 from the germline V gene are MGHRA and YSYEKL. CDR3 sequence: CASSQVRNEQFF. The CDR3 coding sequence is TGCGCCAGCAGCCAAGTCCGGAATGAGCAGTTCTTC.

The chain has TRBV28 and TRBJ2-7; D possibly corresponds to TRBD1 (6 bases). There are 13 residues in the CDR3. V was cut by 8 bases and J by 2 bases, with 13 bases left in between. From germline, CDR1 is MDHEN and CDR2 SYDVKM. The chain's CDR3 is CASFGPGAYEQYF. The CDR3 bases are TGTGCCAGCTTCGGCCCAGGGGCCTACGAGCAGTACTTC. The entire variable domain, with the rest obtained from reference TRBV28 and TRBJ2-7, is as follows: DVKVTQSSRYLVKRTGEKVFLECVQDMDHENMFWYRQDPGLGLRLIYFSYDVKMKEKGDIPEGYSVSREKKERFSLILESASTNQTSMYLCASFGPGAYEQYFGPGTRLTVT.

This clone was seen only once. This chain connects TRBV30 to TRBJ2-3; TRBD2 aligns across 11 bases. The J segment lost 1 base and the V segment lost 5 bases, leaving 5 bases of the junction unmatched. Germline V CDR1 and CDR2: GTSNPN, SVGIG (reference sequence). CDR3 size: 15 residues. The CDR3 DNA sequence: TGTGCCTGGGGAGGGACTAGCGGACGCACAGATACGCAGTATTTT. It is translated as CAWGGTSGRTDTQYF.

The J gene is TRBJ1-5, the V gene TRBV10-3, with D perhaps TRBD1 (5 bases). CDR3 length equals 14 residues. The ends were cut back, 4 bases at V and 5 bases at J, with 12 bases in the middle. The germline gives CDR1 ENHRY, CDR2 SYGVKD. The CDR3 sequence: CAISVRGADQPQHF. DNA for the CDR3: TGTGCCATCAGTGTGAGAGGGGCCGATCAGCCCCAGCATTTT.

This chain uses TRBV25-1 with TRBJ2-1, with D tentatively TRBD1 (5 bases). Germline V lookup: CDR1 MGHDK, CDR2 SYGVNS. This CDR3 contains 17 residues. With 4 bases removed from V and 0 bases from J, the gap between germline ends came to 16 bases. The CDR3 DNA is TGTGCCAGCAGTGCCAGCCCAGGGCCGAGCTCCTACAATGAGCAGTTCTTC. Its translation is CASSASPGPSSYNEQFF.

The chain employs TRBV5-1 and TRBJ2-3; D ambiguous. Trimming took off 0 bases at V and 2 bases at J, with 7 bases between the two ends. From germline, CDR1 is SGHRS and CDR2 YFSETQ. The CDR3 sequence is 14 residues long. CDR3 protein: CASSLEATTDTQYF. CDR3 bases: TGCGCCAGCAGCTTGGAAGCCACCACAGATACGCAGTATTTT. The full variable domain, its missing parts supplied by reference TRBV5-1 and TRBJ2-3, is KAGVTQTPRYLIKTRGQQVTLSCSPISGHRSVSWYQQTPGQGLQFLFEYFSETQRNKGNFPGRFSGRQFSNSRSEMNVSTLELGDSALYLCASSLEATTDTQYFGPGTRLTVL.

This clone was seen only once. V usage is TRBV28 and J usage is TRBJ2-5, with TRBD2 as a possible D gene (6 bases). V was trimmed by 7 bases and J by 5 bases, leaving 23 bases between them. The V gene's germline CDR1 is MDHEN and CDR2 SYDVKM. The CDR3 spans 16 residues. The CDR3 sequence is CASKVVAGTAGETQYF. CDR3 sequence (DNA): TGTGCCAGCAAGGTCGTTGCCGGGACCGCGGGGGAGACCCAGTACTTC.

In nucleotides, the CDR3 is TGTGCCAGCAGTTTACCACAGGGGCCCTATGGCTACACCTTC. Translated: CASSLPQGPYGYTF. The chain is built from TRBV28 and TRBJ1-2; 7 bases line up with TRBD1. With V trimmed by 2 bases and J by 4 bases, 4 bases remained unmatched. The CDR3 spans 14 residues. Germline CDR1 is MDHEN and CDR2 is SYDVKM.

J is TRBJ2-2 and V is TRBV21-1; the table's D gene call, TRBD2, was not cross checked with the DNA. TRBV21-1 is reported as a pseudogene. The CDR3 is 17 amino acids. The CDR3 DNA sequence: TGTGCCAGCAGCAAAGGCGGACTAGCGTTGATCACCGGGGAGCTGTTTTTT. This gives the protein CASSKGGLALITGELFF.

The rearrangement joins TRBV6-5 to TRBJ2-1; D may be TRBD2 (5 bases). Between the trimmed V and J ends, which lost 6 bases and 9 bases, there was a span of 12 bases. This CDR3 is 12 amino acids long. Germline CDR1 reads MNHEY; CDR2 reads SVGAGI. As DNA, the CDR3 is TGTGCCAGCAGCAAACTAGGTCGTGAGCAGTTCTTC. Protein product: CASSKLGREQFF.

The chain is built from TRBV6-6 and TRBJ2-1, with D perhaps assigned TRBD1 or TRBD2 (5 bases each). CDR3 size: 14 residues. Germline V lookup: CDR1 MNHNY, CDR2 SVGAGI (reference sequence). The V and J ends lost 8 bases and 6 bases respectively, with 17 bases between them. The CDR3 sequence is CASYRDPSFNEQFF. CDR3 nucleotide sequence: TGTGCCAGCTATCGGGACCCCTCGTTCAATGAGCAGTTCTTC.

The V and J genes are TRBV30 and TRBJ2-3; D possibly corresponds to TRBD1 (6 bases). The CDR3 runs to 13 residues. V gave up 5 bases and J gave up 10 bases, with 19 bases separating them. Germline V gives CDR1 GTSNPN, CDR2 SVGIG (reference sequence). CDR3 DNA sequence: TGTGCCTGGGTTCTAAAGGGGGTACCGGCGCAGTATTTT. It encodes CAWVLKGVPAQYF.

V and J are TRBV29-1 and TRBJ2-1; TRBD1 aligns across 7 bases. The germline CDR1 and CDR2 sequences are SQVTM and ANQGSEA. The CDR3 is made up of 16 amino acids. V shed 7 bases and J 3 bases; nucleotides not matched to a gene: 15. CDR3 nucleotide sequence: TGCAGCGGTGTCCCCGGGACAGCGGTGGGCTACAATGAGCAGTTCTTC. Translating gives CSGVPGTAVGYNEQFF.

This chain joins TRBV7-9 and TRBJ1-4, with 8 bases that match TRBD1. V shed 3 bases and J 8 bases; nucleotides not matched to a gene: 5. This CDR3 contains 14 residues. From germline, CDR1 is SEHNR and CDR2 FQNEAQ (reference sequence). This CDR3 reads CASSFQGAGEKLFF. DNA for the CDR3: TGTGCCAGCAGCTTCCAGGGGGCTGGGGAAAAACTGTTTTTT.

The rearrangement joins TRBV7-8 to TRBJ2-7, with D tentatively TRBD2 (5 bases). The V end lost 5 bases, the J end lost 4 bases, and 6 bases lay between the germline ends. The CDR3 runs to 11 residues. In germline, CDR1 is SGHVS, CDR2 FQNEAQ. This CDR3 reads CASSPGYEQYF. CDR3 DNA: TGTGCCAGCAGCCCGGGGTACGAGCAGTACTTC.

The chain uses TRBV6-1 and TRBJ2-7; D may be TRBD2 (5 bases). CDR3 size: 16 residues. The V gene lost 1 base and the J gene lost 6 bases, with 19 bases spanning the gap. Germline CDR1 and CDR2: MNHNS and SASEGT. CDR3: CASSEVGLWEHPEQYV. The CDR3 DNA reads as TGTGCCAGCAGTGAAGTGGGTCTATGGGAGCACCCCGAGCAGTACGTC.

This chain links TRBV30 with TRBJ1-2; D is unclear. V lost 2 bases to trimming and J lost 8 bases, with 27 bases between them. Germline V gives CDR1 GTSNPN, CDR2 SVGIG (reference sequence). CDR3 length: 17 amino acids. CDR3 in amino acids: CAWSLDGSATFRGGYTF. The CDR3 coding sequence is TGTGCCTGGAGTCTCGATGGTTCGGCCACATTTCGGGGAGGCTACACCTTC.

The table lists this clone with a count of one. CDR3 coding DNA: TGTGCCAGCAGCCCGAGGACTGAGGGTGGTGAAGCTTTCTTT. This encodes CASSPRTEGGEAFF. V usage is TRBV9 and J usage is TRBJ1-1; D unresolved. Trimming pared 4 bases from V and 7 bases from J, leaving 17 bases between. The CDR3 covers 14 residues. CDR1 and CDR2 from the germline V gene are SGDLS and YYNGEE.

The CDR3 protein is CASRTGGPSSYEQYF. The DNA of the CDR3 is TGTGCCAGCCGCACTGGGGGGCCGAGCTCCTACGAGCAGTACTTC. This chain uses TRBV28 with TRBJ2-7, with D perhaps matching TRBD1 or TRBD2 (6 bases each). With 8 bases removed from V and 0 bases from J, the gap between germline ends came to 17 bases. The CDR3 totals 15 residues. Germline V lookup: CDR1 MDHEN, CDR2 SYDVKM.